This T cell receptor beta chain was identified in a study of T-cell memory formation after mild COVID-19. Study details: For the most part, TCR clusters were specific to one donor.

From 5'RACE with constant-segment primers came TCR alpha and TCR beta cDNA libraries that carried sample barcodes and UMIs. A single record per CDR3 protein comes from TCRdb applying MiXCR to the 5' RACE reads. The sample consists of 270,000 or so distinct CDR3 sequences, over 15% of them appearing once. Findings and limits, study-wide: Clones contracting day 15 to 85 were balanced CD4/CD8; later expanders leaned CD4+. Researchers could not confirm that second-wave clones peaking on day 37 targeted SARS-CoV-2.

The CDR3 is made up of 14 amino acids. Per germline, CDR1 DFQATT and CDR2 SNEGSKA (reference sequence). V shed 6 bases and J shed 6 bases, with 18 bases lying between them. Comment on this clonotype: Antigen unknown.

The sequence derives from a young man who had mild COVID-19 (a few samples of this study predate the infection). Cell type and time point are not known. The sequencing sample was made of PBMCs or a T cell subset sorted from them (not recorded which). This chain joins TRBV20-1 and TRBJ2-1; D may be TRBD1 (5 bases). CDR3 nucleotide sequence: TGCAGTGCACCGTACAGGTCGGGTAGCAATGAGCAGTTCTTC. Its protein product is CSAPYRSGSNEQFF.